Described below is a single T cell receptor beta chain sequence and its context. Its antigen is undetermined. Thyroid ultrasound, orbital computed tomography, clinical symptoms, and serum thyroxine and TRAb underpinned diagnoses. The sample belongs to a study of T cells in Graves' hyperthyroidism and ophthalmopathy. Regarding the study as a whole: Most expanded thyroid clonotypes above 0.001 recurred in blood. A model of 13 V-J features distinguished ophthalmopathy from stable hyperthyroidism. Median prediction lead before ophthalmopathy onset was around seven months with the model.

Authors of the study amplified TCR beta CDR3 regions from RNA transcripts. HTBI primers were the set used in a first-round RT-PCR of the TCR CDR3. TCRdb passed the multiplex PCR reads through MiXCR, listing each CDR3 protein once. The table has 550,000 to 700,000 distinct CDR3 sequences, roughly 50% seen once. CDR3 length equals 14 residues. Trimming took 0 bases from V and 7 from J, leaving 10 bases between them. CDR1 and CDR2 from the germline V gene are LNHNV and YYDKDF (reference sequence). Sequencing was done on a sample of peripheral blood or thyroid tissue (not recorded which). This receptor was obtained from an adult woman with Graves' disease, either hyperthyroidism or ophthalmopathy (not recorded which). J is TRBJ1-5 and V is TRBV15, with D possibly matching TRBD1 (5 bases). The CDR3 protein is CATSRDRWGQPQHF. CDR3 sequence (DNA): TGTGCCACCAGCAGAGATCGGTGGGGCCAGCCCCAGCATTTT.